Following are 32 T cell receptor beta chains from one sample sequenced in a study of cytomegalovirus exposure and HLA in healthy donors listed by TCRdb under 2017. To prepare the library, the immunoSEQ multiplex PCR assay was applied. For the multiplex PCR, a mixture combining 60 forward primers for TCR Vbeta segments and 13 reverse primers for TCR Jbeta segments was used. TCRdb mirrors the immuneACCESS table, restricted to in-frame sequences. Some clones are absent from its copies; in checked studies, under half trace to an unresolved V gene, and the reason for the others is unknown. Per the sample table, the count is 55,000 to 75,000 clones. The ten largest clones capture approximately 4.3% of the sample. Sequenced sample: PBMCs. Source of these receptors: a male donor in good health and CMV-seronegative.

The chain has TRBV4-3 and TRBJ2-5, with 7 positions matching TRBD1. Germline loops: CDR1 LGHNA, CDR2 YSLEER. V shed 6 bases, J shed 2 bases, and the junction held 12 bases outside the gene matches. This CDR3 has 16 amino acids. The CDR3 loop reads CASSPNIGTAQETQYF. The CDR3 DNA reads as TGCGCCAGCAGTCCTAATATCGGGACAGCTCAAGAGACCCAGTACTTC.

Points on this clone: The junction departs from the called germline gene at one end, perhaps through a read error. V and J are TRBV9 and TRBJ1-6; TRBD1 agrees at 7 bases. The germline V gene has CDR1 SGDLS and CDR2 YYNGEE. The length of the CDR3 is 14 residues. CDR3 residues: CASSGDSFNSSLHF. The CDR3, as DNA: TGTGCCAGCAGCGGGGACAGCTTTAATTCATCCCTCCACTTT.

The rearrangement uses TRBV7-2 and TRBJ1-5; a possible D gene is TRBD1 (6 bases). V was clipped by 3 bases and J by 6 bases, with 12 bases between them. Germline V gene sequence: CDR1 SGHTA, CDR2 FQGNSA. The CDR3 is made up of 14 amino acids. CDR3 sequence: CASSFDTGSQPQHF. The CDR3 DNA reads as TGTGCCAGCAGCTTTGATACAGGGAGTCAGCCCCAGCATTTT.

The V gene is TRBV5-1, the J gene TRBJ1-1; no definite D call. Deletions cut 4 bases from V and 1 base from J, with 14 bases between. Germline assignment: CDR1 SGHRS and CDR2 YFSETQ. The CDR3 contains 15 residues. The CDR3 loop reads CASSPQNKENTEAFF. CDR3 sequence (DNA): TGCGCCAGCAGCCCGCAGAATAAAGAGAACACTGAAGCTTTCTTT.

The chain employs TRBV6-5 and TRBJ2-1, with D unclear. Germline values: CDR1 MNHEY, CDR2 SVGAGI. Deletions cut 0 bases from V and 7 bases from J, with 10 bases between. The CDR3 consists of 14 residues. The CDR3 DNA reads TGTGCCAGCAGTTACTCGAAGACATATAATGAGCAGTTCTTC. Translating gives CASSYSKTYNEQFF.

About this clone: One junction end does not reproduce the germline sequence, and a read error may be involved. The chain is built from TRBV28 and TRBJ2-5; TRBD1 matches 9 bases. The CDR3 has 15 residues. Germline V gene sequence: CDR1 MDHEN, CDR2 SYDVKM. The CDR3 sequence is CASSLEDRGSENQYF. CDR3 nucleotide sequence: TGTGCCAGCAGTTTAGAGGACAGGGGAAGCGAGAACCAGTACTTC. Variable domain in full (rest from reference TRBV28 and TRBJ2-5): DVKVTQSSRYLVKRTGEKVFLECVQDMDHENMFWYRQDPGLGLRLIYFSYDVKMKEKGDIPEGYSVSREKKERFSLILESASTNQTSMYLCASSLEDRGSENQYFGPGTRLLVL.

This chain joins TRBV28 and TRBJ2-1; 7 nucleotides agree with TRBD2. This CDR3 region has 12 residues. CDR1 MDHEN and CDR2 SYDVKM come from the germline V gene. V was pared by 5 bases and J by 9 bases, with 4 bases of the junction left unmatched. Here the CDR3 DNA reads TGTGCCAGCAGTACTAGCGTCGGTGAGCAGTTCTTC. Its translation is CASSTSVGEQFF.

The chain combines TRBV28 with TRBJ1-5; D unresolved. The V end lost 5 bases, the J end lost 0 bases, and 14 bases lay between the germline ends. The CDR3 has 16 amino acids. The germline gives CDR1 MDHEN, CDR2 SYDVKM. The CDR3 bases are TGTGCCAGCAGTGGGTTTGGCCGGGATAGCAATCAGCCCCAGCATTTT. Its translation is CASSGFGRDSNQPQHF.

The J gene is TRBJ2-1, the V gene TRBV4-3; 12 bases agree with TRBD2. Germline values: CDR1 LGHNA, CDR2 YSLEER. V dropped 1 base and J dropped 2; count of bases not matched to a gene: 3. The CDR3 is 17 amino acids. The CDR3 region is CASSQGLAGETYNEQFF. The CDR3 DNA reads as TGCGCCAGCAGCCAAGGACTAGCGGGAGAGACCTACAATGAGCAGTTCTTC.

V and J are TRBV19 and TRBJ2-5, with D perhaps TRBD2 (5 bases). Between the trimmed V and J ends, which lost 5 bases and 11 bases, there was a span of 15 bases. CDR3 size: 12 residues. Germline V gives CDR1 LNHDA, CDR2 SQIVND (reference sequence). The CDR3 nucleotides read TGTGCCAGTAGTGGTCGGGATGAAGAGCAGTACTTC. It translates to CASSGRDEEQYF.

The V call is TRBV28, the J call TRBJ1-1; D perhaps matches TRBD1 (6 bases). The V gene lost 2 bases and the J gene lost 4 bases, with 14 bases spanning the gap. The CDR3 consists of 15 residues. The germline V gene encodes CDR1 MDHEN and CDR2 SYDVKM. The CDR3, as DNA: TGTGCCAGCAGTTTAGGGGGAGGGGGAGCCACTGAAGCTTTCTTT. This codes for CASSLGGGGATEAFF.

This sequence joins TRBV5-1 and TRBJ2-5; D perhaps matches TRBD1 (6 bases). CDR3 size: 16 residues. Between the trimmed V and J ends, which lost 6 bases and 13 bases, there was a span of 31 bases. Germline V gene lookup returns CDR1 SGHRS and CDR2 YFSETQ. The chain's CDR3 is CASTPSLGGRPRTLYF. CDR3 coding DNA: TGCGCCAGCACCCCAAGTCTAGGGGGACGACCCCGAACACTGTACTTC.

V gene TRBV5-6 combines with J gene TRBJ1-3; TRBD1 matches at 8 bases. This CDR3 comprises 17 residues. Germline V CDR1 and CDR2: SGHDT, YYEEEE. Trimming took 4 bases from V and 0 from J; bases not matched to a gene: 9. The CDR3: CASSRGDRKLSGNTIYF. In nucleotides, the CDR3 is TGTGCCAGCAGCCGGGGGGACAGGAAACTCTCTGGAAACACCATATATTTT.

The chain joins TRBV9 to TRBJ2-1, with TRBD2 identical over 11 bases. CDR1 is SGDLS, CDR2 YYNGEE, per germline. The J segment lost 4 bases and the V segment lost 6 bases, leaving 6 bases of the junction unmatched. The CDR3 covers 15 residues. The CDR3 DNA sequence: TGTGCCAGCACCCCGGGACTAGCGGTTTACAATGAGCAGTTCTTC. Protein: CASTPGLAVYNEQFF.

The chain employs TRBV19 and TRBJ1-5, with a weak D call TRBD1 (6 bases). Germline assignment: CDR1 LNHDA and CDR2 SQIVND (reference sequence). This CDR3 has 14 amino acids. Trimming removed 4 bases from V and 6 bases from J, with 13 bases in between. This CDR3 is CASSTQGSGQPQHF. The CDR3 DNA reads TGTGCCAGTAGTACTCAGGGGTCCGGTCAGCCCCAGCATTTT.

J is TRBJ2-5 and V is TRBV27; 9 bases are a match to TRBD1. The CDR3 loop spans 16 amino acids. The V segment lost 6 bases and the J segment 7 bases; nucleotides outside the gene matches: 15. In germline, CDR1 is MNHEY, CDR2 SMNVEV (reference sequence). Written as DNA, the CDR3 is TGTGCCAGCAGCCCTAGGACAGGGGAACCCCAGGTGACCCAGTACTTC. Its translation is CASSPRTGEPQVTQYF.

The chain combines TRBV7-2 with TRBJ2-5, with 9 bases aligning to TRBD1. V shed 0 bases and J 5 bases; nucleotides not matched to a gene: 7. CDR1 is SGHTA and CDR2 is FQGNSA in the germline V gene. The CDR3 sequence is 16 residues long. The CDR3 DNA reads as TGTGCCAGCAGCTTAGCTGCTGGGACAGGGTGGGAGACCCAGTACTTC. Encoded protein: CASSLAAGTGWETQYF.

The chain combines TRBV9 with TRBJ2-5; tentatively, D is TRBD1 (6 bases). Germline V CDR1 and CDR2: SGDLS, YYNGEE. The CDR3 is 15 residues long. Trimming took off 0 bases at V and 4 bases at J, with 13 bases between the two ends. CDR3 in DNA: TGTGCCAGCAGCGTAGCCGCAGGGGATCGAGAGACCCAGTACTTC. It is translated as CASSVAAGDRETQYF.

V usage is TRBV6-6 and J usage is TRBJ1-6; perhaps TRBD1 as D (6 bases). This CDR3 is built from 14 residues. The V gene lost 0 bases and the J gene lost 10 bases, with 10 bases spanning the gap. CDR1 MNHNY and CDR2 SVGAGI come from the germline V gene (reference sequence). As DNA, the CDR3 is TGTGCCAGCAGTTACTCCAGGGGAGACTCACCCCTCCACTTT. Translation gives CASSYSRGDSPLHF.

DNA for the CDR3: TGTGCCAGCAGTTACTCGTTGTCAGGGGGCGGGTACGAGCAGTACTTC. Translating gives CASSYSLSGGGYEQYF. This chain connects TRBV6-5 to TRBJ2-7; 8 bases line up with TRBD1. Germline V gives CDR1 MNHEY, CDR2 SVGAGI. The CDR3 contains 16 residues. The V segment lost 0 bases and the J segment 4 bases; nucleotides outside the gene matches: 8.

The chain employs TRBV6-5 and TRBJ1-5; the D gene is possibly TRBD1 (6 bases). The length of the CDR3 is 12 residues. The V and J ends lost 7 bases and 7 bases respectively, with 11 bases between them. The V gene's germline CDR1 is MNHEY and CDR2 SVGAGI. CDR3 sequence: CASNREGQPQHF. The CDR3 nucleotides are TGTGCCAGCAACAGGGAGGGGCAGCCCCAGCATTTT.

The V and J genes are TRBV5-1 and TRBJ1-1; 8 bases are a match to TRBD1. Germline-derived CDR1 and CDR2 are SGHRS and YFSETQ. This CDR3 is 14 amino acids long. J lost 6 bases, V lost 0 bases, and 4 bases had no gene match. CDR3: CASSLDRGVAEAFF. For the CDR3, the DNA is TGCGCCAGCAGCTTGGACAGGGGGGTCGCTGAAGCTTTCTTT.

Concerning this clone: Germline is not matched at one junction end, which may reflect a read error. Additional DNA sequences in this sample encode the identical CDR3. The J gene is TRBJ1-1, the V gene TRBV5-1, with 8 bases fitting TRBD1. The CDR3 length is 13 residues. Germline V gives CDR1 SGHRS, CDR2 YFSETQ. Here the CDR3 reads CASSLQGGTEAFF. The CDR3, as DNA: TGCGCTAGCAGCTTACAGGGGGGAACTGAAGCTTTCTTT.

This CDR3 is CASSQETGLASYEQYF. CDR3 coding DNA: TGCGCCAGCAGCCAAGAGACGGGACTTGCCTCCTACGAGCAGTACTTC. The rearrangement links TRBV4-1 to TRBJ2-7; TRBD2 might be the D (6 bases). V lost 0 bases to trimming and J lost 0 bases, with 12 bases between them. CDR1 is MGHRA and CDR2 is YSYEKL in the germline V gene. This CDR3 contains 16 residues.

CDR3 bases: TGTGCCAGTAGTGGAACAGGGACCGGGGAGCTGTTTTTT. Amino acids: CASSGTGTGELFF. The chain recombines TRBV19 with TRBJ2-2, with D perhaps matching TRBD1 (6 bases). The length of the CDR3 is 13 residues. Germline CDR1 and CDR2: LNHDA and SQIVND (reference sequence). Trimming stripped 5 bases from V and 5 bases from J, with 9 bases between.

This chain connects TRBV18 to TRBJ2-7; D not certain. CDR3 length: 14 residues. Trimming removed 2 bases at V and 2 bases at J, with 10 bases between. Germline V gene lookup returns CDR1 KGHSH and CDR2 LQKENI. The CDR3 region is CASSPEAEAYEQYF. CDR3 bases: TGTGCCAGCTCACCAGAGGCGGAAGCCTACGAGCAGTACTTC.

The CDR3 sequence is CASRTGQGSTGELFF. The CDR3 bases are TGTGCCAGCAGAACCGGACAGGGGAGCACCGGGGAGCTGTTTTTT. The chain is built from TRBV6-5 and TRBJ2-2, with 9 positions matching TRBD1. In germline, CDR1 is MNHEY, CDR2 SVGAGI. CDR3 length: 15 residues. Trimming cost V 6 bases and J 4 bases; bases outside gene matches: 6.

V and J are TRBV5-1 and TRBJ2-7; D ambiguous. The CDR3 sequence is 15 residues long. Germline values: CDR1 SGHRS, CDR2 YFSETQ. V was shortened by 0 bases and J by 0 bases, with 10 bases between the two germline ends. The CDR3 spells CASSLAPESSYEQYF. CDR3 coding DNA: TGCGCCAGCAGCTTGGCCCCTGAGAGCTCCTACGAGCAGTACTTC.

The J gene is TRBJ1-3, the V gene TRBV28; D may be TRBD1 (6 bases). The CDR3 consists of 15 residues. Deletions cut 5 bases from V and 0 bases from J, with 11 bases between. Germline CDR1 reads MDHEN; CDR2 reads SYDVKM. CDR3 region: CASSPRGSSGNTIYF. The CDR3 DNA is TGTGCCAGCAGTCCAAGGGGGAGCTCTGGAAACACCATATATTTT.

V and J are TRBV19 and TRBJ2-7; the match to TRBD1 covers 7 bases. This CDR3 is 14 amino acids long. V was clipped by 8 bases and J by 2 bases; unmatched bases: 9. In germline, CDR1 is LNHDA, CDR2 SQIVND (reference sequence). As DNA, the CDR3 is TGTGCCAGTGGCGACAGGGAGATGACCTACGAGCAGTACTTC. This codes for CASGDREMTYEQYF. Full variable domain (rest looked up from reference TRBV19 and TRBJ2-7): DGGITQSPKYLFRKEGQNVTLSCEQNLNHDAMYWYRQDPGQGLRLIYYSQIVNDFQKGDIAEGYSVSREKKESFPLTVTSAQKNPTAFYLCASGDREMTYEQYFGPGTRLTVT.

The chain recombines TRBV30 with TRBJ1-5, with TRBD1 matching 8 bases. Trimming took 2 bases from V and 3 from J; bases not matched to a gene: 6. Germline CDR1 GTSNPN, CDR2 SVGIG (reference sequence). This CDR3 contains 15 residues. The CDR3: CAWSWGTGINQPQHF. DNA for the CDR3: TGTGCCTGGAGTTGGGGGACAGGTATCAATCAGCCCCAGCATTTT.

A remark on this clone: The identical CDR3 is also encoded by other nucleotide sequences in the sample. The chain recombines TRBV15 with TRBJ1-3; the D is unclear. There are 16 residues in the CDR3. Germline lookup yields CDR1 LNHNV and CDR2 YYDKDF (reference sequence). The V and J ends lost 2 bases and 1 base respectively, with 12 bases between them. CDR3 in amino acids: CATSRTPLGSGNTIYF. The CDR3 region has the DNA TGTGCCACCAGCAGAACCCCGCTCGGTTCTGGAAACACCATATATTTT.